The T cell receptor beta chain described here comes from a study of early T cells in non-severe SARS-CoV-2 infection. Study as a whole: RNA in bulk from unsorted whole blood was sequenced, and chains were unpaired.

Researchers attached unique molecular identifiers to individual cDNA molecules. TCRdb re-called the 5' RACE reads through MiXCR, storing one row per CDR3 protein. The sample carries 70,000 to 85,000 distinct CDR3 sequences, 12% recorded once. Overall study results and limits: Private and CD4 specificities were missed by VDJdb matching, which favored anti-spike CD8 responses.

Germline loops: CDR1 SGHRS, CDR2 YFSETQ. CDR3 length equals 14 residues. Trimming stripped 4 bases from V and 2 bases from J, with 9 bases between. As concerns this clonotype: Its antigen remains unknown.

The chain has TRBV5-1 and TRBJ2-2; TRBD1 is a possible D gene (5 bases). This sequence was found in an adult who was a healthcare worker with PCR-confirmed SARS-CoV-2 infection or an uninfected control (not recorded which). The sequencing sample was made of whole blood. The CDR3 is CASSIDSNTGELFF. The CDR3, as DNA: TGCGCCAGCAGCATAGACAGTAACACCGGGGAGCTGTTTTTT.